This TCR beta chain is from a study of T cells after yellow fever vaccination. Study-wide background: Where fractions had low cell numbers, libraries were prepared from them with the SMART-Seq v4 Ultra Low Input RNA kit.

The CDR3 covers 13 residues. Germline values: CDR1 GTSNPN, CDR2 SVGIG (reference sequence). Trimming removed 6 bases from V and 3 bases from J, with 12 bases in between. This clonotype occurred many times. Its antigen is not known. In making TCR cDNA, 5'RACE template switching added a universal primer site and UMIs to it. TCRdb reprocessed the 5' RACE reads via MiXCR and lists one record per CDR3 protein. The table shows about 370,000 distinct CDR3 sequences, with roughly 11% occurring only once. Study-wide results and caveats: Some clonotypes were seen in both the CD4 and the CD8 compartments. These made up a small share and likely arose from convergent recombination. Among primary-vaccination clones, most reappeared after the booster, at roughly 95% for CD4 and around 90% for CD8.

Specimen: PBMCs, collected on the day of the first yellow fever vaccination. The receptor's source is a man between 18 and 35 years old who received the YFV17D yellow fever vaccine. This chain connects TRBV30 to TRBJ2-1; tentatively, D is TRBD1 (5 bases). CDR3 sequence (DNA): TGTGCCTGCAGACAGCTGAACTACAATGAGCAGTTCTTC. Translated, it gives CACRQLNYNEQFF.